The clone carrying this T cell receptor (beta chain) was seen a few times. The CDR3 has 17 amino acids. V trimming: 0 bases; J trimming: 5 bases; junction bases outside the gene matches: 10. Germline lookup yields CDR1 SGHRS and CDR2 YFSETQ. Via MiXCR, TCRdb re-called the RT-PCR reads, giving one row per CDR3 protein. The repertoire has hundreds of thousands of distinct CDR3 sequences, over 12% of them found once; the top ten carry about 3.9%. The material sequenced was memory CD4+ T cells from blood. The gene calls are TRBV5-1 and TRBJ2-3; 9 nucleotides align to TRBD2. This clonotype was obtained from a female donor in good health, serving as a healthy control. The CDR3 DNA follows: TGCGCCAGCAGCTTGGCCCAGGCGGGAGGGCCCGGAGATACGCAGTATTTT. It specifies CASSLAQAGGPGDTQYF.